The rows below give T cell receptor beta chains drawn from one sample of a study of CD8 T cells in ankylosing spondylitis. TCRdb independently ran MiXCR on the 5' RACE reads; one entry per CDR3 protein. This table has 300,000 to 400,000 distinct CDR3 sequences, 14% to 15% appearing once. Sequencing input: blood, either unsorted or a sorted T cell fraction (not recorded which). All receptors derive from a male donor with ankylosing spondylitis or in good health (not recorded which). Each CDR3 is given with its conserved first and last residue.

CDR3	V	J
CASSPDLAGGRADTQYF	TRBV5-1	TRBJ2-3
CASSDHFQETQYF	TRBV10-1	TRBJ2-5
CASSKDRANTEAFF	TRBV7-8	TRBJ1-1
CASSFRGENQPQHF	TRBV27	TRBJ1-5
CAWNSGGQYNEQFF	TRBV30	TRBJ2-1
CASSTFPGDTGELFF	TRBV12-3/TRBV12-4	TRBJ2-2
CASSPGLSSTDTQYF	TRBV3-1	TRBJ2-3
CSASRAGDTDTQYF	TRBV20-1	TRBJ2-3
CASSFGVKGTEAFF	TRBV12-3/TRBV12-4	TRBJ1-1
CAISESSIAGGWRNEQFF	TRBV10-3	TRBJ2-1
CASSLRGRSYNEQFF	TRBV7-9	TRBJ2-1
CASSQDMTSGATDTQYF	TRBV4-2	TRBJ2-3
CASSLEGGSEQFF	TRBV5-1	TRBJ2-1
CSARDQWRSPDTEAFF	TRBV20-1	TRBJ1-1
CASDKASGAYEQYF	TRBV6-1	TRBJ2-7
CASSLPGTGVSYTF	TRBV11-2	TRBJ1-2
CASSQDAGALYNEQFF	TRBV4-1	TRBJ2-1
CASSLMVTGLGYTF	TRBV12-3/TRBV12-4	TRBJ1-2
CSVFGQGKTQYF	TRBV29-1	TRBJ2-5
CASTDPGLPFF	TRBV2	TRBJ1-1
CASSLVAGESNEQFF	TRBV5-1	TRBJ2-1
CASSLIPASRETQYF	TRBV7-9	TRBJ2-5
CASSLGHRSYNEQFF	TRBV7-2	TRBJ2-1